Listed below are T cell receptor beta chains from one sample, sequenced in a study of T cell clonotyping in hematopoietic cell transplantation. The protocol was immunoSEQ multiplex PCR, while the TCRdb copy is restricted to in-frame clones and leaves out a portion. The profile shows about 41,000 clones, about 95% of them singletons. Sequenced sample: peripheral blood mononuclear cells. The receptor set was obtained from a man aged 25 to 45 in good health. Some clones in this sample may be carry-over from other donors' samples. The CDR3 runs from the conserved cysteine through the conserved F or W. The D gene is left open where the match is weak. A row's size may be missing; if present it is once, few, many or a size class.

d_gene: TRBD1
abundance: .
j_gene: TRBJ1-1
v_gene: TRBV11-3
CDR3nt: TGTGCCAGCAGCGTGGGACAGTTGAACACTGAAGCTTTCTTT
CDR3aa: CASSVGQLNTEAFF

d_gene: TRBD2
abundance: .
j_gene: TRBJ2-1
v_gene: TRBV7-3
CDR3nt: TGTGCCAGCAGAGGGCGGGAGTCCGATGAGCAGTTCTTC
CDR3aa: CASRGRESDEQFF

d_gene: .
abundance: .
j_gene: TRBJ2-4
v_gene: TRBV14
CDR3nt: TGTGCCAGCAGCCAAGATTCCGGTGTTCCCCGGGCCAAAAACATTCAGTACTTC
CDR3aa: CASSQDSGVPRAKNIQYF

d_gene: TRBD1
abundance: .
j_gene: TRBJ1-5
v_gene: TRBV19
CDR3nt: TGTGCCAGTAGTAAGGGACAGAGCAATCAGCCCCAGCATTTT
CDR3aa: CASSKGQSNQPQHF

d_gene: .
abundance: once
j_gene: TRBJ1-1
v_gene: TRBV9
CDR3nt: TGTGCCAGCAGCGTAGGGGGAGTGGGGATGAACACTGAAGCTTTCTTT
CDR3aa: CASSVGGVGMNTEAFF

d_gene: .
abundance: .
j_gene: TRBJ1-2
v_gene: TRBV7-9
CDR3nt: TGTGCCAGCAGCTTAGAAGGGCCCTCGGGCGGCTACACCTTC
CDR3aa: CASSLEGPSGGYTF

d_gene: TRBD1
abundance: .
j_gene: TRBJ2-6
v_gene: TRBV18
CDR3nt: TGTGCCAGCTCACAACCTGGGACAGAGAGCTTCTCTGGGGCCAACGTCCTGACTTTC
CDR3aa: CASSQPGTESFSGANVLTF

d_gene: TRBD2
abundance: .
j_gene: TRBJ2-1
v_gene: TRBV4-1
CDR3nt: TGCGCCAGCAGTAGTCCAGCGGGAGTCTACAATGAGCAGTTCTTC
CDR3aa: CASSSPAGVYNEQFF

d_gene: .
abundance: .
j_gene: TRBJ2-7
v_gene: TRBV10-1
CDR3nt: TGCGCCAGCAGTGAGTCGAAGGGAGGGGGAATGGACGAGCAGTACTTC
CDR3aa: CASSESKGGGMDEQYF

d_gene: .
abundance: .
j_gene: TRBJ1-2
v_gene: TRBV7-2
CDR3nt: TGTGCCAGCAGCCTACGGATAACTTATGGCTACACCTTC
CDR3aa: CASSLRITYGYTF

d_gene: .
abundance: .
j_gene: TRBJ1-1
v_gene: TRBV5-1
CDR3nt: TGCGCCAGCAGCTTGGTTGTCTCTGGGAACACTGAAGCTTTCTTT
CDR3aa: CASSLVVSGNTEAFF

d_gene: .
abundance: once
j_gene: TRBJ1-1
v_gene: TRBV20-1
CDR3nt: TGCAGTGCTGCGGATAACACTGAAGCTTTCTTT
CDR3aa: CSAADNTEAFF

d_gene: .
abundance: .
j_gene: TRBJ2-1
v_gene: TRBV11-2
CDR3nt: TGTGCCAGCAGCCGATACTACAATGAGCAGTTCTTC
CDR3aa: CASSRYYNEQFF

d_gene: TRBD1
abundance: .
j_gene: TRBJ1-2
v_gene: TRBV5-6
CDR3nt: TGTGCCAGCAGCCCGGGTGGACAGGGTCATGGCTACACCTTC
CDR3aa: CASSPGGQGHGYTF

d_gene: .
abundance: .
j_gene: TRBJ2-3
v_gene: TRBV7-2
CDR3nt: TGTGCCAGCAGCTCCGTGGGAGTGGCATCAGATACGCAGTATTTT
CDR3aa: CASSSVGVASDTQYF

d_gene: .
abundance: once
j_gene: TRBJ1-3
v_gene: TRBV11-2
CDR3nt: TGTGCCAGCAGCGAGAGTTTCTCTGGAAACACCATATATTTT
CDR3aa: CASSESFSGNTIYF

d_gene: .
abundance: .
j_gene: TRBJ1-1
v_gene: TRBV11-2
CDR3nt: TGTGCCAGCAGCTCCGCGGGAGGGAACACTGAAGCTTTCTTT
CDR3aa: CASSSAGGNTEAFF

d_gene: .
abundance: .
j_gene: TRBJ2-2
v_gene: TRBV14
CDR3nt: TGTGCCAGCAGCCAAGCCTTCGAGCGGGAGCTGTTTTTT
CDR3aa: CASSQAFERELFF

d_gene: .
abundance: .
j_gene: TRBJ2-7
v_gene: TRBV13
CDR3nt: TGTGCCAGCAGCTTAGAAGGGGCGCAGACCTACGAGCAGTACTTC
CDR3aa: CASSLEGAQTYEQYF

d_gene: TRBD1
abundance: .
j_gene: TRBJ1-1
v_gene: TRBV5-1
CDR3nt: TGCGCCAGCAGTAGCGGACAGGGGAACACTGAAGCTTTCTTT
CDR3aa: CASSSGQGNTEAFF

d_gene: .
abundance: .
j_gene: TRBJ2-1
v_gene: TRBV10-3
CDR3nt: TGTGCCACCCAGGCTAGCGATAACTACAATGAGCAGTTCTTC
CDR3aa: CATQASDNYNEQFF

d_gene: .
abundance: .
j_gene: TRBJ1-2
v_gene: TRBV2
CDR3nt: TGTGCCAGCAGTGAACAGGGGCCCAAATATGGCTACACCTTC
CDR3aa: CASSEQGPKYGYTF

d_gene: .
abundance: .
j_gene: TRBJ1-2
v_gene: TRBV7-2
CDR3nt: TGTGCCAGCAGCTCCCAAGTAGACGCTAACTATGGCTACACCTTC
CDR3aa: CASSSQVDANYGYTF

d_gene: TRBD2
abundance: .
j_gene: TRBJ2-3
v_gene: TRBV5-4
CDR3nt: TGTGCCAGCAGCACCCCGACTAGCTTAGATCCGCAGTATTTT
CDR3aa: CASSTPTSLDPQYF

d_gene: TRBD1
abundance: .
j_gene: TRBJ2-1
v_gene: TRBV14
CDR3nt: TGTGCCAGCACCGGGACAGGGTCCTACAATGAGCAGTTCTTC
CDR3aa: CASTGTGSYNEQFF

d_gene: .
abundance: once
j_gene: TRBJ2-3
v_gene: TRBV5-1
CDR3nt: TGCGCCAGCAGCTTGGACACTCCCCGGAGAGATACGCAGTATTTT
CDR3aa: CASSLDTPRRDTQYF

d_gene: .
abundance: .
j_gene: TRBJ1-2
v_gene: TRBV5-1
CDR3nt: TGCGCCAGCAGCTCCGGGGGTTCGAGGTATGGCTACACCTTC
CDR3aa: CASSSGGSRYGYTF

d_gene: .
abundance: .
j_gene: TRBJ1-1
v_gene: TRBV27
CDR3nt: TGTGCCAGCTTGGGGATGGGGTACACTGAAGCTTTCTTT
CDR3aa: CASLGMGYTEAFF

d_gene: TRBD1
abundance: .
j_gene: TRBJ1-1
v_gene: TRBV27
CDR3nt: TGTGCCAGCAGTTTATCCGGGGGTTATTCGACAGGGTCGAACACTGAAGCTTTCTTT
CDR3aa: CASSLSGGYSTGSNTEAFF

d_gene: .
abundance: .
j_gene: TRBJ1-2
v_gene: TRBV18
CDR3nt: TGTGCCAGCTCTCTGGCCGGATCCTATGGCTACACCTTC
CDR3aa: CASSLAGSYGYTF